Only a few counts were recorded for the clone carrying this T cell receptor beta chain. Its antigen is unknown. TCRdb re-called the 5' RACE reads through MiXCR, storing one row per CDR3 protein. Of 200,000 to 250,000 distinct CDR3 sequences listed, more than 25% are singletons. This specimen comes from a study of CD8 T cells in ankylosing spondylitis. Overall study results and limits: Reportedly, matched ankylosing spondylitis synovial fluid was significantly enriched for disease-linked clones.

This receptor was obtained from a male donor with ankylosing spondylitis or in good health (not recorded which). The source material was blood, either unsorted or a sorted T cell fraction (not recorded which).

CDR3 amino acids: CASSLVFRAAYEQYF. The CDR3 DNA is TGCGCCAGCAGCTTGGTCTTCAGGGCAGCCTACGAGCAGTACTTC. The rearrangement uses TRBV5-1 and TRBJ2-7, with D perhaps matching TRBD1 (5 bases). CDR3 size: 15 residues. Trimming took 0 bases from V and 2 from J, leaving 12 bases between them. The germline CDR1 and CDR2 sequences are SGHRS and YFSETQ.